The 10 T cell receptor beta chains given below trace back to one sample, sequenced in a study of T-cell memory formation after mild COVID-19 (dated by TCRdb to about 2021). Receptor amplification or capture employed 5' RACE. The data were produced on an Illumina NovaSeq 6000. TCRdb reran the public reads through fastp at Q25 and MiXCR, keeping productive beta chains. One record per CDR3 amino acid sequence lists the most common genes and DNA. The sample table shows around 450,000 distinct CDR3 sequences, and 15% to 20% are seen once. The ten biggest clones cover around 8% of the sample. Source material: PBMCs or a T cell subset sorted from them (not recorded which). These receptors were collected from an adult woman who had mild COVID-19 (a few samples of this study predate the infection). The sample titles of this study are shuffled in the database, so cell type and time point are left out; the donor was told from shared clones.

The rearrangement links TRBV7-2 to TRBJ2-1, with 10 positions matching TRBD2. CDR1 and CDR2 (germline): SGHTA, FQGNSA. V shed 5 bases and J 4 bases; nucleotides not matched to a gene: 5. The CDR3 has 15 amino acids. The chain's CDR3 is CASSRTSGIYNEQFF. In nucleotides, the CDR3 is TGTGCCAGCAGCAGGACTAGCGGCATTTACAATGAGCAGTTCTTC.

V usage is TRBV6-1 and J usage is TRBJ2-7, with 9 bases identical to TRBD1. Germline V gene sequence: CDR1 MNHNS, CDR2 SASEGT. The CDR3 length is 16 residues. V shed 10 bases, J shed 6 bases, and the junction held 19 bases outside the gene matches. The CDR3 DNA is TGTGCCACAGATGTTCCCAGGGACAGGGTGGGAATCGAGCAGTACTTC. Translated, it gives CATDVPRDRVGIEQYF.

This chain uses TRBV2 with TRBJ1-2; D gene ambiguous. Germline lookup yields CDR1 SNHLY and CDR2 FYNNEI. V was trimmed by 7 bases and J by 1 base, leaving 7 bases between them. The CDR3 is made up of 12 amino acids. In DNA form, the CDR3 reads TGTGCCAGCAAAACAAATAACTATGGCTACACCTTC. Protein product: CASKTNNYGYTF.

The chain recombines TRBV4-2 with TRBJ1-2; no reliable D call. Germline assignment: CDR1 LGHNA and CDR2 YNFKEQ. V lost 4 bases, J lost 4 bases, and 7 bases lay in between. The CDR3 has 12 amino acids. The CDR3 coding sequence is TGTGCCAGCAGCCTAACTAGCTATGGCTACACCTTC. Translating gives CASSLTSYGYTF.

The chain links TRBV7-2 to TRBJ2-5; D unresolved. Germline V gene lookup returns CDR1 SGHTA and CDR2 FQGNSA. Trimming removed 3 bases at V and 7 bases at J, with 18 bases between. This CDR3 is built from 15 residues. CDR3 coding DNA: TGTGCCAGCAGCTTTAGCTGGAGCCAGGACGGGACCCAGTACTTC. Amino acids: CASSFSWSQDGTQYF.

CDR3 sequence: CASSFGGASTEAFF. CDR3 in DNA: TGTGCCAGCAGTTTTGGGGGGGCGAGCACTGAAGCTTTCTTT. The V and J genes are TRBV12-3 or TRBV12-4 and TRBJ1-1, with D possibly TRBD1 on 6 matching bases. This CDR3 has 14 residues. Trimming took off 3 bases at V and 4 bases at J, with 12 bases between the two ends.

The chain couples TRBV5-1 to TRBJ2-5, with a possible D match to TRBD1 (6 bases). With 4 bases removed from V and 3 bases from J, the gap between germline ends came to 22 bases. This CDR3 has 17 amino acids. Germline V CDR1 and CDR2: SGHRS, YFSETQ. CDR3 bases: TGCGCCAGCAGCAAATGGACAGCCCGTAACTCTAAAGAGACCCAGTACTTC. It yields the protein CASSKWTARNSKETQYF.

This clonotype was counted only a few times. The rearrangement links TRBV2 to TRBJ1-1; D gene unclear. Deletions cut 7 bases from V and 3 bases from J, with 15 bases between. The V gene's germline CDR1 is SNHLY and CDR2 FYNNEI. This CDR3 has 14 residues. This chain's CDR3 is CASTDSFKDTEAFF. Here the CDR3 DNA reads TGTGCCAGCACGGATAGCTTCAAGGACACTGAAGCTTTCTTT. The whole variable domain, remainder taken from reference TRBV2 and TRBJ1-1, is EPEVTQTPSHQVTQMGQEVILRCVPISNHLYFYWYRQILGQKVEFLVSFYNNEISEKSEIFDDQFSVERPDGSNFTLKIRSTKLEDSAMYFCASTDSFKDTEAFFGQGTRLTVV.

There are a few counts of this clonotype. This chain uses TRBV5-6 with TRBJ2-5, with D possibly matching TRBD1 (5 bases). CDR3 length: 13 residues. Germline V gives CDR1 SGHDT, CDR2 YYEEEE. Trimming took 4 bases from V and 6 from J, leaving 13 bases between them. The CDR3 DNA is TGTGCCAGCAGCCCGAGACAGATTAAGACCCAGTACTTC. Its translation: CASSPRQIKTQYF.

This clonotype came up a few times. V gene TRBV7-2 combines with J gene TRBJ2-1; weak D call: TRBD2 (6 bases). The germline V gene has CDR1 SGHTA and CDR2 FQGNSA. This CDR3 has 17 amino acids. Deletions cut 4 bases from V and 10 bases from J, with 26 bases between. The CDR3 loop reads CASSSALLAARRGEQFF. As DNA, the CDR3 is TGTGCCAGCAGCTCCGCCCTATTAGCGGCTAGGCGAGGGGAGCAGTTCTTC.